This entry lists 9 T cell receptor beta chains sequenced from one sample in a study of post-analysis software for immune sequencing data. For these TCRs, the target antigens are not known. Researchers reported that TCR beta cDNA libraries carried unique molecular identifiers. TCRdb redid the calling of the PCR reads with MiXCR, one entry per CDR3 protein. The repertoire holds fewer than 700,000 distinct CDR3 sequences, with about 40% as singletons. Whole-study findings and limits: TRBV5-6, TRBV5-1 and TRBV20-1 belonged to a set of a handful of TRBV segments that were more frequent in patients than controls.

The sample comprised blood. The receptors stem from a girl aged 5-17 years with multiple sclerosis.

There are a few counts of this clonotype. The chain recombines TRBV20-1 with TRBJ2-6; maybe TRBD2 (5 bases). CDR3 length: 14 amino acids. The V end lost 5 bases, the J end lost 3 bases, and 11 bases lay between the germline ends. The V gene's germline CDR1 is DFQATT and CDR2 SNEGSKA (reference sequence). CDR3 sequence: CSAPRGSGANVLTF. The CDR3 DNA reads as TGCAGTGCTCCTCGGGGAAGTGGGGCCAACGTCCTGACTTTC.

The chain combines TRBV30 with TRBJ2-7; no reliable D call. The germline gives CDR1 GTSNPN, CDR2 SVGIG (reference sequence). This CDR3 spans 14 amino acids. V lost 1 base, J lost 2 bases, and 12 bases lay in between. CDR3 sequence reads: CAWSAGLSPYEQYF. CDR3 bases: TGTGCCTGGAGTGCCGGGCTCTCCCCCTACGAGCAGTACTTC.

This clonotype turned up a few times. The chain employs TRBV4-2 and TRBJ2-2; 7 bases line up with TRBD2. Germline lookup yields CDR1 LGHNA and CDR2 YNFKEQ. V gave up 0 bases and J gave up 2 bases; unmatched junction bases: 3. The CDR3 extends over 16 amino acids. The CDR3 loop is CASSQDRLANTGELFF. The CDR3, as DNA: TGTGCCAGCAGCCAAGATCGACTAGCAAACACCGGGGAGCTGTTTTTT.

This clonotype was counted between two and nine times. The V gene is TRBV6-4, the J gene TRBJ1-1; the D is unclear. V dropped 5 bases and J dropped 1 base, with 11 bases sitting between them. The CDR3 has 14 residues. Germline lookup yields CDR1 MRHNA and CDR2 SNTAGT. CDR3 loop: CASSTSTENTEAFF. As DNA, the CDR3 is TGTGCCAGCAGTACATCGACGGAGAACACTGAAGCTTTCTTT.

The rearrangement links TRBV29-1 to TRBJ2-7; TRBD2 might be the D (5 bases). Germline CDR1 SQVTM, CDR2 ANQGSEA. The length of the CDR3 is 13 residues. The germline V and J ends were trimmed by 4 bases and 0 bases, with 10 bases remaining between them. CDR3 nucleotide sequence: TGCAGCGTTGTTCTTAGCGCCTCCTACGAGCAGTACTTC. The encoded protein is CSVVLSASYEQYF.

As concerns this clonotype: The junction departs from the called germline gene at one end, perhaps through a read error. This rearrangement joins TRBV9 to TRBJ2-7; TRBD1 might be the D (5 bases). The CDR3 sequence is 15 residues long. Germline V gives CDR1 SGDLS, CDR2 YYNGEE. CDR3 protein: CASSPWSGSFYEQNF. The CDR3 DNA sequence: TGTGCCAGCAGCCCTTGGTCAGGGTCGTTCTACGAGCAGAACTTC. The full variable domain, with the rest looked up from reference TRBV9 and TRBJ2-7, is DSGVTQTPKHLITATGQRVTLRCSPRSGDLSVYWYQQSLDQGLQFLIQYYNGEERAKGNILERFSAQQFPDLHSELNLSSLELGDSALYFCASSPWSGSFYEQNFGPGTRLTVT.

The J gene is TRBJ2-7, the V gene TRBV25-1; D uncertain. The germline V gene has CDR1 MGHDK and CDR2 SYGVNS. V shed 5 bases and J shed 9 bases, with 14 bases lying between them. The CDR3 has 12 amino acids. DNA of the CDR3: TGTGCCAGCAGTTGGACCGAAGAAGGGCAGTACTTC. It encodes CASSWTEEGQYF.

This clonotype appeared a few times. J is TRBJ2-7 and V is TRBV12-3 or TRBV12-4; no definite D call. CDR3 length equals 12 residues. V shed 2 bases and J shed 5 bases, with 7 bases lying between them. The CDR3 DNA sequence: TGTGCCAGCAGTTTAATCGACCACGAGCAGTACTTC. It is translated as CASSLIDHEQYF.

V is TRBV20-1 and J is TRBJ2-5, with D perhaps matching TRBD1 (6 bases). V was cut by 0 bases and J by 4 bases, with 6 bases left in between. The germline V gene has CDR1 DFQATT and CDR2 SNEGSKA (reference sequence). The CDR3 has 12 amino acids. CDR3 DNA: TGCAGTGCTAGAGAACAGGGAGAGACCCAGTACTTC. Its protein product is CSAREQGETQYF.